This passage covers 29 T cell receptor beta chains from one sample sequenced in a study of cytomegalovirus exposure and HLA in healthy donors. It was with 60 Vbeta and 13 Jbeta primers that the PCR ran. Measured with immunoSEQ multiplex PCR; TCRdb has only the in-frame clones, and not every one. There are approximately 200,000 clones in the sample; about 83% occur only once, and roughly 1.3% lies in the top ten. The source material was PBMCs. The receptor set was obtained from a human donor in good health.

This chain links TRBV18 with TRBJ2-7; 7 nucleotides align to TRBD2. This CDR3 has 15 amino acids. V shed 3 bases, J shed 4 bases, and the junction held 9 bases outside the gene matches. Germline V lookup: CDR1 KGHSH, CDR2 LQKENI. The CDR3 bases are TGTGCCAGCTCACCTGGTAGAGGGAGGGTGTACGAGCAGTACTTC. Its protein is CASSPGRGRVYEQYF.

The DNA for the CDR3 is TGTGCCAGCAGTGAAGCGCTTGCAGGGTATTACTATGGCTACACCTTC. Residues: CASSEALAGYYYGYTF. The chain employs TRBV6-1 and TRBJ1-2; perhaps TRBD1 as D (5 bases). In germline, CDR1 is MNHNS, CDR2 SASEGT. This CDR3 comprises 16 residues. V lost 0 bases and J lost 3, with 14 bases in between.

The chain recombines TRBV6-6 with TRBJ2-5; 7 nucleotides agree with TRBD2. The germline CDR1 and CDR2 sequences are MNHNY and SVGAGI (reference sequence). Trimming cost V 6 bases and J 5 bases; bases outside gene matches: 9. The CDR3 totals 14 residues. CDR3 amino acids: CASSPTRGGETQYF. The CDR3 DNA reads as TGTGCCAGCAGCCCTACTAGGGGAGGGGAGACCCAGTACTTC.

The chain uses TRBV6-6 and TRBJ1-6; D call uncertain. Trimming shortened V by 3 bases and J by 6 bases, and 9 bases separated the two germline ends. Per the germline V gene, CDR1 is MNHNY and CDR2 is SVGAGI (reference sequence). The CDR3 is 14 residues long. For the CDR3, the DNA is TGTGCCAGCAGTTATGCCACGGTTAATTCACCCCTCCACTTT. Its protein product is CASSYATVNSPLHF.

The chain is built from TRBV5-1 and TRBJ2-3; 7 bases line up with TRBD1. Losses at the gene ends were 3 bases for V and 2 bases for J; bases not matched to a gene: 9. The CDR3 runs 16 residues. Germline assignment: CDR1 SGHRS and CDR2 YFSETQ. For the CDR3, the DNA is TGCGCCAGCAGCTCCCGGGACAGAGAATTCACAGATACGCAGTATTTT. Translation: CASSSRDREFTDTQYF.

The gene calls are TRBV19 and TRBJ1-1; TRBD1 aligns across 9 bases. Germline assignment: CDR1 LNHDA and CDR2 SQIVND (reference sequence). V was pared by 4 bases and J by 7 bases, with 13 bases of the junction left unmatched. This CDR3 has 16 amino acids. Written as DNA, the CDR3 is TGTGCCAGTAGTACGCTCCCCCGGGACAGGGTAAATGAAGCTTTCTTT. Protein: CASSTLPRDRVNEAFF.

This rearrangement joins TRBV6-5 to TRBJ1-1; tentatively, D is TRBD1 (5 bases). Germline V gene lookup returns CDR1 MNHEY and CDR2 SVGAGI. The CDR3 has 12 residues. Trimming shortened V by 7 bases and J by 5 bases, and 11 bases separated the two germline ends. Here the CDR3 DNA reads TGTGCCAGCATTACTCGGGGGACTGAAGCTTTCTTT. Amino acid sequence: CASITRGTEAFF.

The V call is TRBV9, the J call TRBJ2-3; 8 bases are a match to TRBD1. From germline, CDR1 is SGDLS and CDR2 YYNGEE. The CDR3 has 15 amino acids. Trimming cost V 4 bases and J 0 bases; bases outside gene matches: 4. The chain's CDR3 is CASSHDRGSTDTQYF. In nucleotides, the CDR3 is TGTGCCAGCAGCCACGACAGGGGCAGCACAGATACGCAGTATTTT. Full variable domain (missing parts from reference TRBV9 and TRBJ2-3): DSGVTQTPKHLITATGQRVTLRCSPRSGDLSVYWYQQSLDQGLQFLIQYYNGEERAKGNILERFSAQQFPDLHSELNLSSLELGDSALYFCASSHDRGSTDTQYFGPGTRLTVL.

The chain couples TRBV4-3 to TRBJ1-1; D uncertain. Germline V CDR1 and CDR2: LGHNA, YSLEER. The CDR3 length is 15 residues. Trimming stripped 0 bases from V and 4 bases from J, with 12 bases between. CDR3 DNA sequence: TGCGCCAGCAGCCAAGATTTTGGAGTATTCACTGAAGCTTTCTTT. This sequence encodes CASSQDFGVFTEAFF.

The chain uses TRBV7-5 and TRBJ2-5; TRBD1 is the table's D call and was not checked against the DNA. TRBV7-5 is a listed pseudogene. The CDR3 covers 13 residues. CDR3 residues: CARDRWGRETQYF. CDR3 coding DNA: TGTGCCAGAGATAGGTGGGGGCGGGAGACCCAGTACTTC.

The V and J genes are TRBV18 and TRBJ1-4, with TRBD1 matching 10 bases. This CDR3 region has 15 residues. Germline V lookup: CDR1 KGHSH, CDR2 LQKENI. After removal of 5 bases from V and 6 bases from J, the junction contained 6 bases not matched to a gene. The CDR3 coding sequence is TGTGCCAGCTCAGGCCGGACAGGGGGAGATGAAAAACTGTTTTTT. Residues: CASSGRTGGDEKLFF.

The gene calls are TRBV6-5 and TRBJ1-5; unclear D gene. Germline-derived CDR1 and CDR2 are MNHEY and SVGAGI. The CDR3 runs to 14 residues. Trimming removed 11 bases from V and 3 bases from J, with 17 bases in between. CDR3 coding DNA: TGTGCCGTAGGACCTCCGGGAATCAATCAGCCCCAGCATTTT. It translates to CAVGPPGINQPQHF.

The rearrangement uses TRBV6-6 and TRBJ2-1; D is possibly TRBD2 (6 bases). This CDR3 has 16 residues. The germline V gene encodes CDR1 MNHNY and CDR2 SVGAGI (reference sequence). Trimming left V 2 bases short and J 5 bases short, with 16 bases between. CDR3 nucleotide sequence: TGTGCCAGCAGTTACCACCGCCGGGACTTCCACAATGAGCAGTTCTTC. It is translated as CASSYHRRDFHNEQFF.

This clone has only one observation. The J gene is TRBJ2-1, the V gene TRBV7-2, with D perhaps matching TRBD2 (5 bases). V was shortened by 4 bases and J by 3 bases, with 10 bases between the two germline ends. CDR3 size: 14 residues. Germline V gene sequence: CDR1 SGHTA, CDR2 FQGNSA. The CDR3 nucleotides read TGTGCCAGCAGCTCAACTAGGGACTACAATGAGCAGTTCTTC. It is translated as CASSSTRDYNEQFF.

V usage is TRBV6-5 and J usage is TRBJ2-1; no reliable D call. The length of the CDR3 is 13 residues. The germline V gene has CDR1 MNHEY and CDR2 SVGAGI. V was trimmed by 0 bases and J by 12 bases, leaving 12 bases between them. The CDR3 bases are TGTGCCAGCAGTTACTCGTTAGAGTTTGGGCAGTTCTTC. Its translation is CASSYSLEFGQFF.

The genes are TRBV29-1 and TRBJ2-1; 10 bases are a match to TRBD2. CDR3 length equals 13 residues. The V segment lost 6 bases and the J segment 4 bases; nucleotides outside the gene matches: 3. Germline CDR1 reads SQVTM; CDR2 reads ANQGSEA. The CDR3 DNA sequence: TGCAGCGTCTGGACTAGCGGTTACAATGAGCAGTTCTTC. Protein: CSVWTSGYNEQFF.

The J gene is TRBJ2-1, the V gene TRBV6-5, with TRBD1 matching over 7 bases. Germline values: CDR1 MNHEY, CDR2 SVGAGI. V lost 10 bases and J lost 4; bases outside the gene matches: 1. The CDR3 has 11 residues. The CDR3 DNA reads TGTGCCACACAGGGGTACAATGAGCAGTTCTTC. As protein: CATQGYNEQFF.

The chain recombines TRBV19 with TRBJ1-1, with 10 nucleotides matching TRBD1. V lost 5 bases and J lost 4; bases outside the gene matches: 7. The germline V gene has CDR1 LNHDA and CDR2 SQIVND (reference sequence). The CDR3 loop spans 15 amino acids. CDR3 in DNA: TGTGCCAGTAGTCCCCGGGACAGGGGATCCACTGAAGCTTTCTTT. Residues: CASSPRDRGSTEAFF.

This sequence joins TRBV28 and TRBJ1-5; tentative D call: TRBD1 (5 bases). V dropped 6 bases and J dropped 6 bases, with 15 bases sitting between them. The CDR3 contains 14 residues. Germline CDR1 is MDHEN and CDR2 is SYDVKM. The CDR3 loop reads CASSIDSTVQPQHF. The CDR3 DNA sequence: TGTGCCAGCAGCATCGACAGTACGGTTCAGCCCCAGCATTTT. Full variable domain (rest looked up from reference TRBV28 and TRBJ1-5): DVKVTQSSRYLVKRTGEKVFLECVQDMDHENMFWYRQDPGLGLRLIYFSYDVKMKEKGDIPEGYSVSREKKERFSLILESASTNQTSMYLCASSIDSTVQPQHFGDGTRLSIL.

This chain uses TRBV7-6 with TRBJ2-2; D is ambiguous. Deletions cut 4 bases from V and 6 bases from J, with 18 bases between. The germline CDR1 and CDR2 sequences are SGHVS and FNYEAQ. The CDR3 contains 16 residues. CDR3 in amino acids: CASSSYPGSFAGELFF. The DNA of the CDR3 is TGTGCCAGCAGCTCCTACCCTGGTTCTTTTGCCGGGGAGCTGTTTTTT.

The chain recombines TRBV6-5 with TRBJ2-7; D is possibly TRBD2 (5 bases). The CDR3 sequence is 15 residues long. The germline CDR1 and CDR2 sequences are MNHEY and SVGAGI. V was cut by 9 bases and J by 6 bases, with 24 bases left in between. The DNA for the CDR3 is TGTGCCAGTACGCTCGGCTGGGGTGCGAGCGGCGAGCAGTACTTC. It is translated as CASTLGWGASGEQYF.

The V and J genes are TRBV7-2 and TRBJ1-4; the D gene is possibly TRBD1 (5 bases). Looked up from germline, CDR1 is SGHTA and CDR2 is FQGNSA. Trimming shortened V by 5 bases and J by 5 bases, and 18 bases separated the two germline ends. The CDR3 spans 16 residues. The CDR3 here is CASSPEKGRGNEKLFF. CDR3 nucleotide sequence: TGTGCCAGCAGCCCCGAGAAAGGGAGGGGAAATGAAAAACTGTTTTTT.

V usage is TRBV5-1 and J usage is TRBJ2-7; D may be TRBD1 (6 bases). CDR3 length: 14 amino acids. V was clipped by 4 bases and J by 6 bases, with 17 bases between them. CDR1 SGHRS and CDR2 YFSETQ come from the germline V gene. CDR3 loop: CASSTRDTRSEQYF. The DNA of the CDR3 is TGCGCCAGCAGCACCCGGGACACCCGGAGCGAGCAGTACTTC.

Remarks on this clone: A junction end diverges from the germline sequence, so it may reflect a read error. Other DNA sequences in the same sample also yield this CDR3. The gene calls are TRBV15 and TRBJ2-5; possibly TRBD1 or TRBD2 for D (5 bases each). The CDR3 contains 16 residues. Germline lookup yields CDR1 LNHNV and CDR2 YYDKDF (reference sequence). In nucleotides, the CDR3 is TGCGCCACCAGCAGAGCGGCAGGGATCGGCCAAGAGACCCAGTACTTC. Translating it yields CATSRAAGIGQETQYF.

This chain uses TRBV13 with TRBJ2-7, with D possibly matching TRBD2 (7 bases). The CDR3 sequence is 15 residues long. The germline gives CDR1 PRHDT, CDR2 FYEKMQ (reference sequence). V lost 5 bases, J lost 4 bases, and 18 bases lay in between. The CDR3: CASSRGGGFAYEQYF. CDR3 coding DNA: TGTGCCAGCAGCAGAGGGGGAGGGTTCGCGTACGAGCAGTACTTC. Variable domain in full (rest from reference TRBV13 and TRBJ2-7): AAGVIQSPRHLIKEKRETATLKCYPIPRHDTVYWYQQGPGQDPQFLISFYEKMQSDKGSIPDRFSAQQFSDYHSELNMSSLELGDSALYFCASSRGGGFAYEQYFGPGTRLTVT.

The chain couples TRBV5-8 to TRBJ2-2, with D perhaps TRBD1 (5 bases). CDR3 length equals 15 residues. Germline loops: CDR1 SGHTS, CDR2 YDEGEE. The V end was cut by 1 base, the J end by 5 bases, with 12 bases between. The CDR3 DNA sequence: TGTGCCAGCAGCTTGTATGACAGCCCAACCGGGGAGCTGTTTTTT. It specifies CASSLYDSPTGELFF.

The V and J genes are TRBV7-9 and TRBJ1-2, with 7 bases fitting TRBD1. Trimming took 3 bases from V and 4 from J; bases not matched to a gene: 8. CDR3 length: 15 amino acids. The germline gives CDR1 SEHNR, CDR2 FQNEAQ (reference sequence). As DNA, the CDR3 is TGTGCCAGCAGCTTGGCGGACAGGTCTCGCTATGGCTACACCTTC. This codes for CASSLADRSRYGYTF. The full variable domain, completed using reference TRBV7-9 and TRBJ1-2, is DTGVSQNPRHKITKRGQNVTFRCDPISEHNRLYWYRQTLGQGPEFLTYFQNEAQLEKSRLLSDRFSAERPKGSFSTLEIQRTEQGDSAMYLCASSLADRSRYGYTFGSGTRLTVV.

V and J are TRBV2 and TRBJ2-1; 8 nucleotides agree with TRBD1. V lost 6 bases to trimming and J lost 2 bases; unmatched junction nucleotides: 6. The CDR3 covers 15 residues. Germline CDR1 reads SNHLY; CDR2 reads FYNNEI. This CDR3 reads CASRQDRVAYNEQFF. CDR3 nucleotides: TGTGCCAGCAGACAGGACAGGGTCGCCTACAATGAGCAGTTCTTC.

This chain joins TRBV6-6 and TRBJ2-3; 8 positions agree with TRBD2. This CDR3 contains 16 residues. With V trimmed by 2 bases and J by 5 bases, 9 bases remained unmatched. CDR1 is MNHNY and CDR2 is SVGAGI in the germline V gene (reference sequence). The CDR3 DNA reads as TGTGCCAGCAGTTACGGCCCAGCGGGAGAGGTAGATACGCAGTATTTT. The encoded protein is CASSYGPAGEVDTQYF.